Reported below is one T cell receptor (beta chain). The antigen is undetermined. This sample was included in a study of a mutant IDH1 vaccine in newly diagnosed glioma. Study as a whole: Earlier therapy was either radiotherapy, temozolomide, or both, and most got both. Study results and limitations: With respect to changes in top peripheral T cell clonotypes, pseudoprogression seemed unrelated.

As for time point: baseline, week 1 (first vaccination visit). Treatment: pre-vaccination baseline after standard-of-care therapy. TCRdb keeps only in-frame clones here, not all; method: immunoSEQ multiplex PCR. The data show 60,000 to 85,000 clones, with approximately 85% seen just once and around 8.4% held by the top ten. V shed 1 base and J shed 4 bases, with 11 bases lying between them. The length of the CDR3 is 14 residues. Germline V lookup: CDR1 SGHDN, CDR2 FVKESK. The sequencing used PBMCs, collected from a glioma patient treated with radiotherapy, temozolomide or both. The rearrangement joins TRBV14 to TRBJ2-7; no firm D call. The TCR comes from a man aged 45-60 years with glioma. The CDR3 coding sequence is TGTGCCAGCAGCCAAGTCGGTCGATTTTACGAGCAGTACTTC. It translates to CASSQVGRFYEQYF.